The sequence of this T cell receptor beta chain was determined in a study of T cells in Graves' hyperthyroidism and ophthalmopathy. General study points: Classification by a 13 V-J model distinguished ophthalmopathy from stable hyperthyroidism.

Absent ophthalmopathy progression within 18 months defined stable Graves' hyperthyroidism. Any patient presenting with uncontrolled infection, other autoimmune disease, pregnancy or lactation was left out. This clonotype was observed many times. Its specificity is unknown. From germline, CDR1 is KGHSH and CDR2 LQKENI. With 1 base removed from V and 1 base from J, the gap between germline ends came to 8 bases. The CDR3 consists of 15 residues. RNA transcripts were the template for amplifying TCR beta CDR3 regions. HTBI primers were used for first-round RT-PCR of the TCR CDR3. A single record per CDR3 protein comes from TCRdb applying MiXCR to the multiplex PCR reads. The sample has some 740,000 distinct CDR3 sequences, 12% to 15% seen once.

The chain combines TRBV18 with TRBJ1-5; the D is unclear. The receptor was derived from a woman between 18 and 29 years old with Graves' hyperthyroidism. The sample comprised blood. The CDR3 region is CASSPRQSSNQPQHF. The CDR3 bases are TGTGCCAGCTCACCACGGCAGTCGAGCAATCAGCCCCAGCATTTT. Together with reference TRBV18 and TRBJ1-5, the CDR3 gives the full variable domain: NAGVMQNPRHLVRRRGQEARLRCSPMKGHSHVYWYRQLPEEGLKFMVYLQKENIIDESGMPKERFSAEFPKEGPSILRIQQVVRGDSAAYFCASSPRQSSNQPQHFGDGTRLSIL.